This TCR beta chain was identified in a study of blood T cell repertoires in COVID-19. Study in general: The analysed material was cDNA or gDNA that came from T cells, B-cell-depleted T cells, or PBMCs.

Original analysis: Amplification with reference gene primers provided the estimates of nucleated cell counts. TCRdb's copy holds only in-frame clones and misses some; the assay was immunoSEQ multiplex PCR. V and J calls and clone size come straight from that table; D and trimming were deduced from the DNA. The sample includes 63,000 or so clones, roughly nine tenths seen only once; the top ten take 1.4% to 1.5%. Germline loops: CDR1 ENHRY, CDR2 SYGVKD. This CDR3 has 15 amino acids. V was trimmed by 8 bases and J by 0 bases, leaving 11 bases between them. The rearrangement uses TRBV10-3 and TRBJ2-6; D is perhaps TRBD1 (6 bases). The material sequenced was peripheral blood. This TCR came from a man aged 55-75 years with acute or convalescent COVID-19. The CDR3 reads CAIGGQPSGANVLTF. CDR3 in DNA: TGTGCCATCGGGGGACAACCCTCTGGGGCCAACGTCCTGACTTTC.